This entry lists 12 T cell receptor beta chains sequenced from one sample in a study of Ad26.COV2.S vaccination and SARS-CoV-2 variants. The treatment here: some 20 received Ad26.COV2.S at low or high dose, single or two shots; 5 received placebo; per-sample allocation not given. Each sample was drawn 63 days after the first injection (of vaccine or placebo). Profiling relied on immunoSEQ multiplex PCR, and the TCRdb table lists in-frame clones only, not all of them. The table records roughly 450,000 clones, 90% of them present only once. The sequenced sample was peripheral blood, obtained in a trial of Ad26.COV2.S vaccine versus placebo. These TCRs come from a person between 18 and 65 years old who received the Ad26.COV2.S COVID-19 vaccine or a placebo.

This clone was observed once. The chain uses TRBV30 and TRBJ2-5; 7 bases line up with TRBD2. From germline, CDR1 is GTSNPN and CDR2 SVGIG (reference sequence). J lost 3 bases, V lost 2 bases, and 6 bases had no gene match. The CDR3 extends over 14 amino acids. CDR3 region: CAWSRTGGEETQYF. The CDR3 nucleotides read TGTGCCTGGAGTCGTACGGGGGGAGAAGAGACCCAGTACTTC. The variable domain in full, with the rest retrieved from reference TRBV30 and TRBJ2-5, is SQTIHQWPATLVQPVGSPLSLECTVEGTSNPNLYWYRQAAGRGLQLLFYSVGIGQISSEVPQNLSASRPQDRQFILSSKKLLLSDSGFYLCAWSRTGGEETQYFGPGTRLLVL.

This clone was detected only once. The chain is built from TRBV2 and TRBJ1-5; maybe TRBD1 (5 bases). CDR3 size: 14 residues. With 5 bases removed from V and 7 bases from J, the gap between germline ends came to 15 bases. Germline CDR1 is SNHLY and CDR2 is FYNNEI. The CDR3 DNA is TGTGCCAGCAGTCCCGACAGCCTTGGGCAGCCCCAGCATTTT. Protein sequence: CASSPDSLGQPQHF.

V and J are TRBV18 and TRBJ2-2, with D unclear. The CDR3 runs 16 residues. V was shortened by 1 base and J by 5 bases, with 14 bases between the two germline ends. Germline values: CDR1 KGHSH, CDR2 LQKENI. The CDR3 nucleotides read TGTGCCAGCTCACCACGCGACCGTGTCAGTACCGGGGAGCTGTTTTTT. This sequence encodes CASSPRDRVSTGELFF. The full variable domain, its missing parts supplied by reference TRBV18 and TRBJ2-2, is NAGVMQNPRHLVRRRGQEARLRCSPMKGHSHVYWYRQLPEEGLKFMVYLQKENIIDESGMPKERFSAEFPKEGPSILRIQQVVRGDSAAYFCASSPRDRVSTGELFFGEGSRLTVL.

This chain connects TRBV24-1 to TRBJ2-3, with D possibly called TRBD1 or TRBD2 (5 bases each). CDR1 KGHDR and CDR2 SFDVKD come from the germline V gene. The CDR3 runs to 12 residues. V lost 3 bases, J lost 7 bases, and 7 bases lay in between. CDR3 residues: CATSDEGNTQYF. CDR3 sequence (DNA): TGTGCCACCAGTGATGAGGGGAATACGCAGTATTTT.

This clone was observed once. V is TRBV18 and J is TRBJ1-3, with TRBD1 identical over 9 bases. Germline V gene data show CDR1 as KGHSH and CDR2 as LQKENI. After removal of 0 bases from V and 0 bases from J, the junction contained 3 bases not matched to a gene. There are 17 residues in the CDR3. The CDR3 spells CASSPPGQGASGNTIYF. The CDR3 DNA follows: TGTGCCAGCTCACCACCGGGACAGGGAGCCTCTGGAAACACCATATATTTT. Using reference TRBV18 and TRBJ1-3 for the parts outside the CDR3, the full variable domain is NAGVMQNPRHLVRRRGQEARLRCSPMKGHSHVYWYRQLPEEGLKFMVYLQKENIIDESGMPKERFSAEFPKEGPSILRIQQVVRGDSAAYFCASSPPGQGASGNTIYFGEGSWLTVV.

DNA for the CDR3: TGTGCCAGCAGCCAAGCGGGACTTAGCTCGGATACGCAGTATTTT. Its translation is CASSQAGLSSDTQYF. V gene TRBV14 combines with J gene TRBJ2-3; TRBD2 is a possible D gene (6 bases). The CDR3 length is 15 residues. The germline CDR1 and CDR2 sequences are SGHDN and FVKESK. Trimming removed 1 base at V and 6 bases at J, with 14 bases between.

This chain links TRBV6-5 with TRBJ2-2; D is unclear. This CDR3 contains 15 residues. Germline V gives CDR1 MNHEY, CDR2 SVGAGI. Trimming pared 6 bases from V and 4 bases from J, leaving 15 bases between. CDR3 in amino acids: CASSPETVGTGELFF. The CDR3 region has the DNA TGTGCCAGCAGCCCGGAGACGGTGGGCACCGGGGAGCTGTTTTTT.

This chain connects TRBV7-2 to TRBJ2-4; TRBD1 matches at 9 bases. Germline CDR1 is SGHTA and CDR2 is FQGNSA. The CDR3 covers 16 residues. The trim removed 3 bases at V and 5 bases at J, leaving 8 bases unmatched. The CDR3 protein is CASSFRQGEGENIQYF. CDR3 DNA sequence: TGTGCCAGCAGCTTTCGACAGGGGGAAGGTGAAAACATTCAGTACTTC. The whole variable domain, filled in from reference TRBV7-2 and TRBJ2-4, reads GAGVSQSPSNKVTEKGKDVELRCDPISGHTALYWYRQSLGQGLEFLIYFQGNSAPDKSGLPSDRFSAERTGGSVSTLTIQRTQQEDSAVYLCASSFRQGEGENIQYFGAGTRLSVL.

CDR3 sequence reads: CAVPNTDTQYF. CDR3 sequence (DNA): TGTGCCGTCCCAAACACAGATACGCAGTATTTT. The chain links TRBV2 to TRBJ2-3; no clear D. There are 11 residues in the CDR3. Germline V CDR1 and CDR2: SNHLY, FYNNEI. Trimming left V 11 bases short and J 2 bases short, with 8 bases between.

The chain carries TRBV5-1 and TRBJ2-2; the match to TRBD2 covers 7 bases. The CDR3 extends over 15 amino acids. Germline values: CDR1 SGHRS, CDR2 YFSETQ. The V segment lost 1 base and the J segment 6 bases; nucleotides outside the gene matches: 6. As DNA, the CDR3 is TGCGCCAGCAGCTTGAGTCTAGCGGAGTCCGGGGAGCTGTTTTTT. Translation gives CASSLSLAESGELFF.

The chain carries TRBV19 and TRBJ2-7; 7 nucleotides align to TRBD2. CDR3 length equals 14 residues. The V gene's germline CDR1 is LNHDA and CDR2 SQIVND (reference sequence). Trimming cost V 0 bases and J 3 bases; bases outside gene matches: 2. CDR3 nucleotide sequence: TGTGCCAGTAGTATAGAGGCGGGGGACTACGAGCAGTACTTC. Protein product: CASSIEAGDYEQYF.

The V and J genes are TRBV7-2 and TRBJ2-3, with a possible D match to TRBD2 (5 bases). There are 16 residues in the CDR3. Trimming removed 5 bases from V and 0 bases from J, with 15 bases in between. CDR1 SGHTA and CDR2 FQGNSA come from the germline V gene. The CDR3 DNA sequence: TGTGCCAGCAGCGAACGGAGGCAGATTAGCACAGATACGCAGTATTTT. Translating it yields CASSERRQISTDTQYF. The full variable domain, rest sourced from reference TRBV7-2 and TRBJ2-3, is GAGVSQSPSNKVTEKGKDVELRCDPISGHTALYWYRQSLGQGLEFLIYFQGNSAPDKSGLPSDRFSAERTGGSVSTLTIQRTQQEDSAVYLCASSERRQISTDTQYFGPGTRLTVL.